This T cell receptor (beta chain) was sequenced in a study of OX40 agonist ivuxolimab in advanced cancers. The CDR3 has 18 amino acids. Assay: immunoSEQ multiplex PCR; the TCRdb copy retains only in-frame clones and omits some. The sample has about 93,000 clones, 90% to 95% seen once. The chain couples TRBV21-1 to TRBJ2-2; the tabulated D call, TRBD1, remains unverified against the DNA. TRBV21-1 is recorded as a pseudogene. The receptor comes from an adult with an advanced solid tumor such as melanoma, head and neck, liver or kidney cancer. Material: CD4+ or CD8+ T cells sorted from blood, obtained in a trial of the OX40 agonist ivuxolimab. CDR3 in amino acids: CASSIQDAQGAWTGELFF. The CDR3 DNA sequence: TGTGCCAGCAGCATACAGGATGCTCAGGGGGCATGGACCGGGGAGCTGTTTTTT.